This T cell receptor (beta chain) stems from a study of T cells after yellow fever vaccination. The CDR3 loop spans 12 amino acids. With 2 bases removed from V and 4 bases from J, the gap between germline ends came to 6 bases. Germline V gene lookup returns CDR1 GTSNPN and CDR2 SVGIG (reference sequence). TCRdb reanalysed the 5' RACE reads using MiXCR and keeps one entry per CDR3 protein. The sample holds nearly 550,000 distinct CDR3 sequences, 15% to 20% seen once. Source: PBMCs, taken 15 days after the yellow fever booster vaccination. This rearrangement joins TRBV30 to TRBJ2-1, with D unclear. The origin of this receptor is a man younger than 45 who received the YFV17D yellow fever vaccine. The CDR3 loop is CAWSRLYNEQFF. CDR3 in DNA: TGTGCCTGGAGTCGGCTTTACAATGAGCAGTTCTTC.